The next 3 T cell receptor beta chains were all read from a single sample in a study of blood T cell repertoires in COVID-19. The protocol was immunoSEQ multiplex PCR, while the TCRdb copy is restricted to in-frame clones and leaves out a portion. The table includes around 390,000 clones, more than 75% detected once. The sample consisted of PBMCs or T cells enriched from blood (not recorded which). Receptor source: a woman aged 50 to 60 who had recovered from COVID-19.

To note about this clone: The sample has other DNA sequences that encode this CDR3 too. The chain is built from TRBV7-2 and TRBJ1-5; tentative D call: TRBD1 (5 bases). V was cut by 5 bases and J by 1 base, with 12 bases left in between. This CDR3 is 15 amino acids long. Germline loops: CDR1 SGHTA, CDR2 FQGNSA. This CDR3 is CASSLGGVSNQPQHF. The CDR3 DNA follows: TGTGCCAGCAGCCTGGGGGGTGTAAGCAATCAGCCCCAGCATTTT.

This clone has more than one count but fewer than ten. The chain combines TRBV6-5 with TRBJ2-7; TRBD2 is a possible D gene (5 bases). V was trimmed by 2 bases and J by 2 bases, leaving 10 bases between them. The germline V gene has CDR1 MNHEY and CDR2 SVGAGI. This CDR3 is 14 amino acids long. The DNA of the CDR3 is TGTGCCAGCAGTTACACCGGGGTCCCCTACGAGCAGTACTTC. Its translation: CASSYTGVPYEQYF.

The chain recombines TRBV7-3 with TRBJ2-4, with D perhaps TRBD2 (6 bases). CDR3 size: 14 residues. V lost 4 bases to trimming and J lost 5 bases, with 12 bases between them. Germline CDR1 is SGHTA and CDR2 is FQGTGA. The CDR3 DNA follows: TGTGCCAGCAGCTCTGAAGGAGGGGAAAACATTCAGTACTTC. Amino acid sequence: CASSSEGGENIQYF.